This T cell receptor (beta chain) was found in a study of cytotoxic CD8 clonotypes in ibrutinib-treated CLL. This CDR3 has 16 amino acids. The V segment lost 1 base and the J segment 2 bases; nucleotides outside the gene matches: 6. CDR1 is SGHAT, CDR2 FQNNGV, per germline. The intended depth for sequencing was 1 in 200,000 to 1 in 1 million T cells. Some clones are missing from TCRdb's copy, which holds only in-frame ones; the method was immunoSEQ multiplex PCR. Seen here are 110,000 to 150,000 clones, approximately 80% observed once, and the top ten hold roughly 13%. Study-level findings and limits: Clonality went up at ibrutinib response and then declined back toward baseline at progression.

Turning to this clone: Its target is unknown.

The sequence was obtained from a human donor with chronic lymphocytic leukemia. The rearrangement joins TRBV11-2 to TRBJ2-7, with 9 bases aligning to TRBD2. Sequences were derived from PBMCs, sampled after 12 months of ibrutinib treatment. Here the CDR3 DNA reads TGTGCCAGCAGCTTAGTAGCGGGGGTCGCTACCTACGAGCAGTACTTC. Amino acid sequence: CASSLVAGVATYEQYF.